This T cell receptor (beta chain) was documented in a study of cytomegalovirus exposure and HLA in healthy donors. With 60 Vbeta and 13 Jbeta primers, the PCR was carried out. Method: immunoSEQ multiplex PCR; TCRdb's copy keeps in-frame clones and lacks some. The repertoire holds a few hundred thousand clones, with roughly 85% as singletons. The V and J ends lost 3 bases and 3 bases, in that order; junction bases with no gene match: 8. The germline gives CDR1 LNHDA, CDR2 SQIVND (reference sequence). The CDR3 consists of 16 residues. This TCR came from a young man in good health and CMV-seronegative. The rearrangement links TRBV19 to TRBJ1-1, with 9 bases lining up with TRBD1. Sequencing was carried out using PBMCs. The CDR3 sequence is CASSMKGTGSYTEAFF. CDR3 bases: TGTGCCAGTAGTATGAAGGGGACAGGGAGTTACACTGAAGCTTTCTTT.